The 5 T cell receptor beta chains in this list originate from one sample, sequenced in a study of beta chain features in type 1 diabetes. General observations from the study: Shortening that was moderate but significant affected the TCRB CDR3s of Type 1 diabetes patients in all four CD4+ subsets.

Investigators reverse transcribed all isolated RNA, so they sequenced expressed TCRB transcripts. TCRdb's copy holds only in-frame clones and misses some; the assay was immunoSEQ multiplex PCR. The profile shows 300,000 or so clones, approximately 15% of them singletons. Their antigens remain unidentified. Material: naive CD4+ T cells from blood. All receptors derive from a man aged 30 to 39 with type 1 diabetes.

The chain joins TRBV18 to TRBJ2-1, with TRBD2 matching over 12 bases. The CDR3 contains 17 residues. V dropped 3 bases and J dropped 1; count of bases not matched to a gene: 4. Germline lookup yields CDR1 KGHSH and CDR2 LQKENI. As DNA, the CDR3 is TGTGCCAGCTCACCCAGACTAGCGGGAGTGTCCTACAATGAGCAGTTCTTC. It yields the protein CASSPRLAGVSYNEQFF.

The chain couples TRBV5-1 to TRBJ2-2; D might be TRBD1 (6 bases). V was shortened by 7 bases and J by 4 bases, with 17 bases between the two germline ends. From germline, CDR1 is SGHRS and CDR2 YFSETQ. The CDR3 is 15 amino acids. The CDR3 region has the DNA TGCGCCAGCTACGTTGAACAGGGCGGCACCGGGGAGCTGTTTTTT. Encoded protein: CASYVEQGGTGELFF.

As concerns this clone: One junction end does not reproduce the germline sequence, and a read error may be involved. The chain links TRBV7-7 to TRBJ2-5, with D possibly being TRBD2 (5 bases). Germline lookup yields CDR1 SSHAT and CDR2 FNYEAQ (reference sequence). The CDR3 sequence is 14 residues long. CDR3 region: CASSSRTGGETQYF. The DNA of the CDR3 is TGTGCTAGCAGCTCGCGGACGGGCGGGGAGACCCAGTACTTC.

The chain is built from TRBV19 and TRBJ2-2; 8 positions agree with TRBD1. The CDR3 consists of 15 residues. V was pared by 4 bases and J by 4 bases, with 5 bases of the junction left unmatched. Germline V CDR1 and CDR2: LNHDA, SQIVND (reference sequence). The CDR3, as DNA: TGTGCCAGTAGTAGAGGACAGGGATCCACCGGGGAGCTGTTTTTT. It encodes CASSRGQGSTGELFF.

This chain links TRBV4-2 with TRBJ1-2, with D possibly being TRBD1 (5 bases). Germline V CDR1 and CDR2: LGHNA, YNFKEQ. V dropped 2 bases and J dropped 8 bases, with 12 bases sitting between them. This CDR3 contains 13 residues. CDR3 sequence (DNA): TGTGCCAGCAGCCAAAGCAGGGTGGGCGGCTACACCTTC. Translation: CASSQSRVGGYTF.